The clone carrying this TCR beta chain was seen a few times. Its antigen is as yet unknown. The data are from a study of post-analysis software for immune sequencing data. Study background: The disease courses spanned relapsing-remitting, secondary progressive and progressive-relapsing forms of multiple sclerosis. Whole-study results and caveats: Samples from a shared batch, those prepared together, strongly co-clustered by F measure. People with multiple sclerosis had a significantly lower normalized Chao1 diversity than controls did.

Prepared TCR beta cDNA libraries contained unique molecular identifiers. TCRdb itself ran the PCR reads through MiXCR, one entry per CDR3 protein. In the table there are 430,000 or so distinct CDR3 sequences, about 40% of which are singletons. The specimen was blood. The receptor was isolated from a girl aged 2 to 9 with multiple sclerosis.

The CDR3 DNA sequence: TGCAGTGCTAGAGCATCTGGGGCCAACGTCCTGACTTTC. Encoded protein: CSARASGANVLTF. The chain combines TRBV20-1 with TRBJ2-6, with unresolved D. V was pared by 1 base and J by 1 base, with 2 bases between. The germline V gene encodes CDR1 DFQATT and CDR2 SNEGSKA (reference sequence). CDR3 length: 13 amino acids.